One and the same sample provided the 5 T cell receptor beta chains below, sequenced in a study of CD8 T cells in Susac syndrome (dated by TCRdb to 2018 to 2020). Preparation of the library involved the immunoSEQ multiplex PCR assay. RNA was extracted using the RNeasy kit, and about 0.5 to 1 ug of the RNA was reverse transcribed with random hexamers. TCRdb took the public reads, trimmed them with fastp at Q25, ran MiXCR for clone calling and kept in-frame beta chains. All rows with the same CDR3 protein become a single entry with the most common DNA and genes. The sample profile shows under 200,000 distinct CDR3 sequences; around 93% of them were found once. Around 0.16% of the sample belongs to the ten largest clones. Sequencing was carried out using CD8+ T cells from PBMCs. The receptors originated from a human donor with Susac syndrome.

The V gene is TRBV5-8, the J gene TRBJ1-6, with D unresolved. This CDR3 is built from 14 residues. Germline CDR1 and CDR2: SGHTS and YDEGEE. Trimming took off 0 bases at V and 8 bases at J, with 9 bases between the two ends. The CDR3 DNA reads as TGTGCCAGCAGCTTGGGGACCTTTCATTCACCCCTCCACTTT. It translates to CASSLGTFHSPLHF.

The CDR3 loop is CASLGQGDNVLTF. As DNA, the CDR3 is TGTGCCAGCCTCGGACAGGGTGACAACGTCCTGACTTTC. The rearrangement uses TRBV12-3 or TRBV12-4 and TRBJ2-6, with TRBD1 matching 8 bases. The CDR3 has 13 amino acids. The trim removed 8 bases at V and 9 bases at J, leaving 6 bases unmatched.

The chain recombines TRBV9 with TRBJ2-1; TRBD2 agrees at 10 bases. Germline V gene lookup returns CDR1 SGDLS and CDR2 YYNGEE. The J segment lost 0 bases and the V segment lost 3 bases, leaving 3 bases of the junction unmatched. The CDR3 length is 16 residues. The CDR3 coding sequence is TGTGCCAGCAGCGCCCGGACTAGCGGCTCCTACAATGAGCAGTTCTTC. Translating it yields CASSARTSGSYNEQFF.

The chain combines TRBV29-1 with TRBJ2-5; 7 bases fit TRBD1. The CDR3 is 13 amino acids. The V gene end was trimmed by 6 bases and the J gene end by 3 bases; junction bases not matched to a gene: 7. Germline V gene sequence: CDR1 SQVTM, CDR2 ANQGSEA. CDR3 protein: CSVSRGQKETQYF. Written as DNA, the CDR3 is TGCAGCGTCTCAAGGGGACAGAAAGAGACCCAGTACTTC. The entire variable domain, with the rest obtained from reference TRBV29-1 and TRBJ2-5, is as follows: SAVISQKPSRDICQRGTSLTIQCQVDSQVTMMFWYRQQPGQSLTLIATANQGSEATYESGFVIDKFPISRPNLTFSTLTVSNMSPEDSSIYLCSVSRGQKETQYFGPGTRLLVL.

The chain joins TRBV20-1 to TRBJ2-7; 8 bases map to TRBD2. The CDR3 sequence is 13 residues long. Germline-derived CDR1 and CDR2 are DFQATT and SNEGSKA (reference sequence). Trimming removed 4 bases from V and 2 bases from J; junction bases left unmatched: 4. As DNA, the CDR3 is TGCAGTGCTACCGGGACTAGGCCCTACGAGCAGTACTTC. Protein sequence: CSATGTRPYEQYF.